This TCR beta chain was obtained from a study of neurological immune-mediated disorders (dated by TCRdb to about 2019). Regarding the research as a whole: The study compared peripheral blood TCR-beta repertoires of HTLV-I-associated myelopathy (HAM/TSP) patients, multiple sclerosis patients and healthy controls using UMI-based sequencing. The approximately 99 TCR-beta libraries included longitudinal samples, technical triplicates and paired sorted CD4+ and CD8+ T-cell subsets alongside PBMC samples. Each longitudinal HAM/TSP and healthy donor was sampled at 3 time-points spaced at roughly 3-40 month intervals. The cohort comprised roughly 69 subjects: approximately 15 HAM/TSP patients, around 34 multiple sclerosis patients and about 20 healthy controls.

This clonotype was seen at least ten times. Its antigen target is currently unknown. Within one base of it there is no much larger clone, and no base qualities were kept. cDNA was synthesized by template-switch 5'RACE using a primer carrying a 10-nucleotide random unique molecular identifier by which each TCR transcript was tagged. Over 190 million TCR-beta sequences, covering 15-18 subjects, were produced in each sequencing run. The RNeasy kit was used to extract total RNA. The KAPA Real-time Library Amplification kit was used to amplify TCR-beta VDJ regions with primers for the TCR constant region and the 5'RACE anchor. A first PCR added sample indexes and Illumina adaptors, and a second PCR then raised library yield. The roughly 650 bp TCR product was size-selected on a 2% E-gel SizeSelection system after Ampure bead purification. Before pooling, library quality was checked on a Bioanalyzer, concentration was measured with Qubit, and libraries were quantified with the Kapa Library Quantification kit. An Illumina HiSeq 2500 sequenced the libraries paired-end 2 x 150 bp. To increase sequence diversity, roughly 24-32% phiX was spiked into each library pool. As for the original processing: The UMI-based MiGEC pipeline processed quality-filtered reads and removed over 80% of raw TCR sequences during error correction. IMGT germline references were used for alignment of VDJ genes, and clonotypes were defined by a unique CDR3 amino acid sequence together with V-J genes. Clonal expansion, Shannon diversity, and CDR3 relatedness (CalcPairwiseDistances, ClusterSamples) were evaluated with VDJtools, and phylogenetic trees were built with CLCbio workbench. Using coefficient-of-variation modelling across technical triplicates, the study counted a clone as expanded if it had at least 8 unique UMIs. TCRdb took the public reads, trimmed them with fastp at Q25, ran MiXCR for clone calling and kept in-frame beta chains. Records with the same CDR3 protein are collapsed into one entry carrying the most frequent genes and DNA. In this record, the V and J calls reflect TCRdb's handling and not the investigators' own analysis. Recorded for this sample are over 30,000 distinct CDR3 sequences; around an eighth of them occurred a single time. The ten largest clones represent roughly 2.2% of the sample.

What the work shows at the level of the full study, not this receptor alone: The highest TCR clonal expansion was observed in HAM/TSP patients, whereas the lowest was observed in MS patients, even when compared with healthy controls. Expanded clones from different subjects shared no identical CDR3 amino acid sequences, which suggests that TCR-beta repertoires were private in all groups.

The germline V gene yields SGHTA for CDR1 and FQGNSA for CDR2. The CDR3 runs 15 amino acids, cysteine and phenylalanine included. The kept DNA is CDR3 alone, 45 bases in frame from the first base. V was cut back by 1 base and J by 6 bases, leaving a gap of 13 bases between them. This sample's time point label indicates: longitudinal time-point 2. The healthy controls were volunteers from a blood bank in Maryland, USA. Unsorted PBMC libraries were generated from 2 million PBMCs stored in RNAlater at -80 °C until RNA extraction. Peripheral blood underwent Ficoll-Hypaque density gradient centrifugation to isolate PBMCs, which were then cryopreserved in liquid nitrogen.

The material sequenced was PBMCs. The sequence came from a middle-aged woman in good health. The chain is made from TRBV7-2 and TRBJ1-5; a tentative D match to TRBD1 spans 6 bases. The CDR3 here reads CASSLGGQGGQPQHF. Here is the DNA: TGTGCCAGCAGCTTAGGGGGGCAGGGAGGTCAGCCCCAGCATTTT.